The T cell receptor beta chain described here comes from a study of beta chain features in type 1 diabetes. For the study at large: Patients and healthy donors were similar in age, gender and cell yields. Overall study findings and caveats: All four CD4+ subsets from Type 1 diabetes patients carried moderately but significantly shorter TCRB CDR3s.

With respect to this clone: The antigen is undetermined.

This CDR3 has 15 amino acids. V was trimmed by 7 bases and J by 1 base, leaving 16 bases between them. Germline values: CDR1 SEHNR, CDR2 FQNEAQ (reference sequence). The investigators reverse transcribed all of the isolated RNA, so they sequenced expressed TCRB transcripts. Only in-frame clones appear in the TCRdb table, and some are missing; sequencing was by immunoSEQ multiplex PCR. The sample holds 630,000 or so clones; roughly an eighth are singletons and the top ten take 0.03% to 0.04%. The rearrangement joins TRBV7-9 to TRBJ1-1; a weak D match, TRBD1 (6 bases). The TCR originated in a man between 18 and 35 years old with type 1 diabetes. The sequenced material came from naive CD4+ T cells from blood. The CDR3 sequence is CASTFGRQANTEAFF. CDR3 sequence (DNA): TGTGCCAGCACCTTTGGGCGACAGGCGAACACTGAAGCTTTCTTT.